This T cell receptor (beta chain) was identified during a study of vaccination effects on CD4 cells after COVID-19 (dated by TCRdb to the early 2020s). With regard to the full study: Each participant got two doses of an mRNA SARS-CoV-2 vaccine, either BNT162b2 or mRNA-1273. Cultures from other donors in the study were sequenced with the Oncomine TCR Beta short-read assay on an Illumina iSeq 100. The study compared SARS-CoV-2 spike-specific CD4+ TCR repertoires before and after mRNA vaccination in COVID-19 convalescent patients and infection-naive vaccine recipients. The full study included ten to eleven COVID-19 convalescent patients and a few SARS-CoV-2-naive healthy vaccine recipients. What the work shows at the level of the full study, not this receptor alone: In healthy vaccine recipients, vaccine-induced clones were almost all SARS-CoV-2 mono-reactive, with only 1 of 255 being cross-reactive with common cold coronaviruses. The study was limited by a small number of convalescent patients, and early post-infection timepoints were lacking. At late post-vaccination timepoints, both infection-induced and vaccine-induced clones showed marked clonal contraction, consistent with waning T cell responses.

This clone was seen a few times. Its antigen is unknown. No much larger clone exists at a distance of one base, and base qualities are not known. Library preparation employed the immunoSEQ multiplex PCR assay. DNA from the cultured and isolated CD4+ T cells underwent TCR beta CDR3 sequencing. Processing in the source paper ran as follows. Non-productive TCR sequences were removed, reads were trimmed to the CDR3 region, and CDR3s of at least 7 amino acids were retained. The MANAFEST web app was used to identify antigen-specific clonotypes by comparing expansion in peptide wells with expansion in reference cultures. Positive clones required FDR<0.05 expansion versus reference and all other wells, odds ratio above 5, and frequency above 0.1% in two replicate wells. Cross-reactive clonotypes were defined as significantly expanded in SARS-CoV-2 spike wells and in at least one common cold coronavirus spike condition. Using the stringdist R package, CDR3 similarity was measured by Levenshtein distance, and unrooted trees were constructed with ape in R 3.6.1. Imported from immuneACCESS, the table was reduced by TCRdb to in-frame sequences with V and J called. These copies leave out some clones; in studies compared against another copy, an unresolved V gene accounts for under half, and the cause of the remainder is not known. V, J and clone size are those of that table, while D and trimming were read from the DNA. The sample includes about 73,000 clones, with around 79% observed a single time. Jointly, the top ten make up 2.5% to 3.5% of the sample.

CDR1 SGHTA and CDR2 FQGNSA were looked up in the germline V gene. V is clipped by 3 bases and J by 9 bases, and the sequence between their germline boundaries is 12 bases long. Its CDR3 holds 14 amino acids, cysteine through phenylalanine. Only the CDR3 portion is preserved as DNA: 42 bases, with reading frame beginning at the first base. The ViraFEST assay stimulated PBMC with viral peptide pools and then used TCR sequencing to identify antigen-specific CD4+ T cell clonotypes by expansion. After about 10 days of culture, CD4+ T cells were isolated with the EasySep CD4+ T cell isolation kit. The absence of prior SARS-CoV-2 infection in healthy vaccine recipients was confirmed by negative nucleocapsid antibodies before and after vaccination. Each well held 2 million to 2.5 million PBMC cultured in IMDM containing roughly 5% human AB serum, around 10 IU/ml IL-2 and gentamicin, along with around 11 ug/ml peptides. Half of the culture medium was replaced with fresh IL-2-containing medium on days 3 and 7. Unless otherwise noted, each peptide stimulation condition was cultured in triplicate wells. Using Ficoll-Paque Plus gradient centrifugation, PBMC were separated from whole blood and then either used fresh or cryopreserved at -140C. The overlapping peptide pools covered the spike proteins of SARS-CoV-2 as well as those of the common cold coronaviruses HCoV-NL63, HCoV-OC43 and HCoV-229E. The QIAamp micro DNA kit was used to extract genomic DNA from the cultured CD4+ T cells.

The sequence is built from TRBV7-2 and TRBJ1-6; a confident D gene designation cannot be given. This TCR derives from a human donor who received a COVID-19 vaccine. Sequenced here: CD4+ T cells from PBMCs cultured with HCoV-NL63 spike peptides, sampled before COVID-19 vaccination. In light of the paper, this sample's cell subset or site label describes: HCoV-NL63 spike overlapping peptide pool stimulation. The nucleotide sequence reads as follows: TGTGCCAGCAGCTTGGCGGCCGGTGGTTCACCCCTCCACTTT. Its protein is CASSLAAGGSPLHF.